This T cell receptor (beta chain) was profiled in a study of beta chain features in type 1 diabetes. Looking at the study overall: On cell yields, gender and age, patients and healthy donors were similar. Whole-study findings and limits: Cells with high TCR expression could be over-represented by cDNA sequencing. VDJ junctions from patients with type 1 diabetes contained fewer insertions and more deletions. In comparison with healthy donors, patients had naive, central memory and Treg TCRB repertoires that appeared more similar.

The entirety of the isolated RNA underwent reverse transcription, so expressed TCRB transcripts were sequenced. The repertoire was sequenced with immunoSEQ multiplex PCR; TCRdb's copy has only in-frame clones and lacks some. The data show 140,000 to 150,000 clones, 40% to 60% seen once. To note about this clone: Antigen unknown.

The clonotype was recovered from a man between 18 and 29 years old in good health. The sequencing input was Tregs from blood.

As DNA, the CDR3 is TGTGCCAGCTCGGCCCGACCGGGACTCATCCACAATGAGCAGTTCTTC. It encodes CASSARPGLIHNEQFF. This rearrangement joins TRBV7-3 to TRBJ2-1, with D possibly TRBD2 on 6 matching bases. The V gene lost 8 bases and the J gene lost 5 bases, with 22 bases spanning the gap. CDR1 SGHTA and CDR2 FQGTGA come from the germline V gene. This CDR3 spans 16 amino acids.